Listed here are 6 T cell receptor beta chains from one sample, sequenced in a study of tumor-infiltrating T cells and Merkel cell polyomavirus. Overall study: CD8+ T cells recognized the Merkel cell polyomavirus KLL epitope.

Robust Merkel cell polyomavirus Large T antigen positivity by immunohistochemistry was seen in all patients' tumors. TCRdb's copy holds only in-frame clones and misses some; the assay was immunoSEQ multiplex PCR. This table has under 30,000 clones, 70% to 90% appearing once. The sequenced sample was lymph node tissue. These receptors came from a man aged 50 to 60 with Merkel cell carcinoma.

As for this clone: The sample carries other DNA sequences with the same CDR3. CDR3 nucleotides: TGTGCCTGGAGTTCGGGGACTAGCGGGAGGGCCAAGTTCTTC. Its translation is CAWSSGTSGRAKFF. The chain is built from TRBV30 and TRBJ2-1; 16 bases line up with TRBD2. Germline loops: CDR1 GTSNPN, CDR2 SVGIG (reference sequence). The junction had 6 bases not matched to a gene; V was cut back by 2 bases and J by 14 bases. This CDR3 has 14 amino acids.

The chain recombines TRBV11-2 with TRBJ1-5, with 7 bases fitting TRBD1. The germline V gene has CDR1 SGHAT and CDR2 FQNNGV. V gave up 0 bases and J gave up 5 bases; unmatched junction bases: 4. The length of the CDR3 is 15 residues. The CDR3 sequence: CASSLEGGGYQPQHF. CDR3 in DNA: TGTGCCAGCAGCTTAGAAGGGGGCGGATATCAGCCCCAGCATTTT.

This clone has a handful of counts. The V gene is TRBV4-1, the J gene TRBJ1-2, with D unresolved. V was pared by 8 bases and J by 4 bases, with 5 bases between. This CDR3 region has 10 residues. From germline, CDR1 is MGHRA and CDR2 YSYEKL. This CDR3 reads CASLLYGYTF. CDR3 sequence (DNA): TGCGCCAGCCTACTCTATGGCTACACCTTC.

This chain uses TRBV5-1 with TRBJ2-1; tentatively, D is TRBD2 (6 bases). This CDR3 is built from 15 residues. V was cut by 5 bases and J by 0 bases, with 12 bases left in between. Germline CDR1 is SGHRS and CDR2 is YFSETQ. CDR3 region: CASRSDGSSYNEQFF. The CDR3 DNA sequence: TGCGCCAGCAGGTCGGACGGGAGCTCCTACAATGAGCAGTTCTTC.

The rearrangement uses TRBV6-1 and TRBJ2-7; D unresolved. Germline loops: CDR1 MNHNS, CDR2 SASEGT. The CDR3 runs 11 residues. With 5 bases removed from V and 4 bases from J, the gap between germline ends came to 6 bases. CDR3 bases: TGTGCCAGCAGTCTAAAATACGAGCAGTACTTC. This sequence encodes CASSLKYEQYF.

The V call is TRBV10-3, the J call TRBJ1-1; 10 bases map to TRBD1. The germline V gene has CDR1 ENHRY and CDR2 SYGVKD. The CDR3 contains 16 residues. V gave up 2 bases and J gave up 4 bases; unmatched junction bases: 7. CDR3 coding DNA: TGTGCCATCAGTGAGCGGACAGGGGGGGTCGGCACTGAAGCTTTCTTT. Its translation is CAISERTGGVGTEAFF.